Presented here are 16 T cell receptor beta chains from one specimen sequenced in a study of T cells in Graves' hyperthyroidism and ophthalmopathy. RNA transcripts gave rise to amplified TCR beta CDR3 regions. Initially, a first-round RT-PCR of the TCR CDR3 employed the HTBI primer set. TCRdb re-derived calls from the multiplex PCR reads in MiXCR, one entry per CDR3 protein. The repertoire includes about 620,000 distinct CDR3 sequences, 15% to 20% of them detected once, and over 3.5% sits in the top ten. The material sequenced was blood. Source of these receptors: a woman aged 25 to 39 with Graves' hyperthyroidism.

This clonotype has more than one count but fewer than ten. The J gene is TRBJ1-1, the V gene TRBV4-1, with 7 bases that match TRBD1. The CDR3 runs 16 residues. V gave up 4 bases and J gave up 5 bases; unmatched junction bases: 13. Germline assignment: CDR1 MGHRA and CDR2 YSYEKL. The CDR3 protein is CASSPLVRGRRTEAFF. CDR3 sequence (DNA): TGCGCCAGCAGCCCCCTAGTGAGGGGGCGGAGGACTGAAGCTTTCTTT.

This clonotype was seen ten or more times. DNA of the CDR3: TGTGCCAGCAGCCGTTCCGGACAGGGATCCGATACGCAGTATTTT. This translates into CASSRSGQGSDTQYF. The chain joins TRBV7-8 to TRBJ2-3; 8 positions agree with TRBD1. Germline lookup yields CDR1 SGHVS and CDR2 FQNEAQ. The CDR3 has 15 amino acids. Losses at the gene ends were 5 bases for V and 6 bases for J; bases not matched to a gene: 10.

The chain recombines TRBV2 with TRBJ2-2, with D perhaps TRBD1 or TRBD2 (5 bases each). The germline V gene has CDR1 SNHLY and CDR2 FYNNEI. The CDR3 is 14 amino acids. Trimming pared 11 bases from V and 0 bases from J, leaving 13 bases between. CDR3 amino acids: CAGTTGPNTGELFF. The CDR3 DNA is TGTGCCGGGACGACTGGACCGAACACCGGGGAGCTGTTTTTT.

This clonotype was picked up many times. The rearrangement uses TRBV7-2 and TRBJ2-5; 8 bases line up with TRBD2. CDR3 size: 17 residues. Germline CDR1 SGHTA, CDR2 FQGNSA. V gave up 5 bases and J gave up 5 bases; unmatched junction bases: 16. In DNA, the CDR3 is TGTGCCAGCAGCCCACCCCGTACGACTAGCGTCACGGAGACCCAGTACTTC. Its translation: CASSPPRTTSVTETQYF.

This clonotype was picked up many times. The rearrangement links TRBV20-1 to TRBJ2-3, with 9 nucleotides matching TRBD1. Trimming at V came to 1 base and at J to 8 bases, leaving 7 bases not matched to a gene. CDR3 length equals 14 residues. CDR1 and CDR2 from the germline V gene are DFQATT and SNEGSKA (reference sequence). The chain's CDR3 is CSARVGTGLGTQYF. For the CDR3, the DNA is TGCAGTGCTAGAGTCGGGACAGGGTTGGGTACGCAGTATTTT.

This clonotype has at least ten counts. The CDR3 loop is CASRFPLAGAYNEQFF. The DNA for the CDR3 is TGTGCCAGCAGGTTCCCCCTCGCGGGAGCCTACAATGAGCAGTTCTTC. The chain has TRBV7-3 and TRBJ2-1; 7 bases match TRBD2. The CDR3 length is 16 residues. Germline values: CDR1 SGHTA, CDR2 FQGTGA. Trimming cost V 6 bases and J 2 bases; bases outside gene matches: 10.

V is TRBV28 and J is TRBJ2-6, with 11 bases matching TRBD2. Germline loops: CDR1 MDHEN, CDR2 SYDVKM. This CDR3 is built from 17 residues. The junction had 4 bases not matched to a gene; V was cut back by 5 bases and J by 1 base. The CDR3 coding sequence is TGTGCCAGCAGTGGGGCTAGCGGGAGGTCTGGGGCCAACGTCCTGACTTTC. Encoded protein: CASSGASGRSGANVLTF. The whole variable domain, filled in from reference TRBV28 and TRBJ2-6, reads DVKVTQSSRYLVKRTGEKVFLECVQDMDHENMFWYRQDPGLGLRLIYFSYDVKMKEKGDIPEGYSVSREKKERFSLILESASTNQTSMYLCASSGASGRSGANVLTFGAGSRLTVL.

As to this clonotype: A much larger clone lies a single base off, so this may be a read error. V is TRBV20-1 and J is TRBJ2-3, with D perhaps TRBD2 (6 bases). V was shortened by 0 bases and J by 3 bases, with 13 bases between the two germline ends. CDR1 and CDR2 from the germline V gene are DFQATT and SNEGSKA (reference sequence). The CDR3 has 15 amino acids. The CDR3 region is CSAREGLAVTDTQYF. In nucleotides, the CDR3 is TGCAGTGCTAGAGAGGGGTTAGCGGTAACAGATACGCAGTATTTT.

This chain uses TRBV5-1 with TRBJ2-4, with D possibly matching TRBD2 (6 bases). This CDR3 region has 16 residues. Germline V gives CDR1 SGHRS, CDR2 YFSETQ. V shed 1 base and J shed 0 bases, with 11 bases lying between them. DNA of the CDR3: TGCGCCAGCAGCTTGACAGGAGGGGAAGCCAAAAACATTCAGTACTTC. Its protein product is CASSLTGGEAKNIQYF.

In this sample, this clonotype turned up a few times. The V gene is TRBV28, the J gene TRBJ2-1, with TRBD2 matching 9 bases. This CDR3 has 13 amino acids. V gave up 8 bases and J gave up 11 bases; unmatched junction bases: 10. Germline V gene lookup returns CDR1 MDHEN and CDR2 SYDVKM. In nucleotides, the CDR3 is TGTGCCAGCGCGATCTCTAGCGGGAAACAGCAGTTCTTC. Translating gives CASAISSGKQQFF.

This clonotype was counted at least ten times. The genes are TRBV12-3 or TRBV12-4 and TRBJ2-4; TRBD1 aligns across 9 bases. CDR3 length: 15 residues. The junction had 3 bases not matched to a gene; V was cut back by 6 bases and J by 0 bases. CDR3: CASREQGAAKNIQYF. As DNA, the CDR3 is TGTGCCAGCAGGGAACAGGGGGCAGCCAAAAACATTCAGTACTTC.

This chain links TRBV13 with TRBJ1-6; the match to TRBD1 covers 7 bases. CDR1 is PRHDT, CDR2 FYEKMQ, per germline (reference sequence). Trimming took 5 bases from V and 6 from J; bases not matched to a gene: 10. The CDR3 has 16 residues. This CDR3 is CASSLPPDRTNSPLHF. CDR3 bases: TGTGCCAGCAGCCTACCACCGGACAGGACTAATTCACCCCTCCACTTT.

In this sample, this clonotype turned up once. This rearrangement joins TRBV6-2 or TRBV6-3 to TRBJ2-7, with D possibly being TRBD1 or TRBD2 (5 bases each). The CDR3 runs 18 residues. Germline V gene sequence: CDR1 MNHEY, CDR2 SVGEGT. V lost 0 bases and J lost 2, with 20 bases in between. CDR3 DNA sequence: TGTGCCAGCAGTTACTCTCTCGTTGGGGGTAGCGTCGCCTACGAGCAGTACTTC. Its translation: CASSYSLVGGSVAYEQYF.

This clonotype was picked up many times. J is TRBJ2-3 and V is TRBV4-2; TRBD2 matches at 10 bases. The V gene end was trimmed by 0 bases and the J gene end by 5 bases; junction bases not matched to a gene: 8. Germline V gene data show CDR1 as LGHNA and CDR2 as YNFKEQ. The CDR3 is 17 residues long. The CDR3 bases are TGTGCCAGCAGCCAAGATGGGATAGCGGGAGGTGTAGATACGCAGTATTTT. It codes for CASSQDGIAGGVDTQYF.

This clonotype occurred many times. The V call is TRBV2, the J call TRBJ1-2; D perhaps matches TRBD1 (6 bases). The CDR3 is made up of 15 amino acids. The germline V gene encodes CDR1 SNHLY and CDR2 FYNNEI. With 4 bases removed from V and 3 bases from J, the gap between germline ends came to 15 bases. The CDR3 DNA follows: TGTGCCAGCAGTGTCCCCTGGGGGCAGGACTATGGCTACACCTTC. It yields the protein CASSVPWGQDYGYTF.

This clonotype came up a few times. The chain combines TRBV28 with TRBJ1-2, with TRBD1 matching over 7 bases. V lost 5 bases to trimming and J lost 5 bases; unmatched junction nucleotides: 8. CDR1 is MDHEN, CDR2 SYDVKM, per germline. The CDR3 sequence is 14 residues long. CDR3 sequence: CASSTETGLYGYTF. The DNA of the CDR3 is TGTGCCAGCAGTACCGAGACAGGGCTTTATGGCTACACCTTC.